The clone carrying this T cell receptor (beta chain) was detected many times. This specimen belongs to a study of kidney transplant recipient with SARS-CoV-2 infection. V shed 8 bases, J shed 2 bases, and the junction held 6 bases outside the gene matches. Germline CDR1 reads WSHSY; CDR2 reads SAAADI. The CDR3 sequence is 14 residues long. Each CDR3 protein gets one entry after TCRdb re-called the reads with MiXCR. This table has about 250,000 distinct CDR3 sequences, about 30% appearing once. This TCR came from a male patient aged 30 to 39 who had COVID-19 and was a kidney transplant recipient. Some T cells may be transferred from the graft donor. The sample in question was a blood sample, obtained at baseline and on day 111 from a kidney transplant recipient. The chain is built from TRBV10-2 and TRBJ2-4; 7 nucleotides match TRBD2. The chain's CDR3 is CASVGGSSKNIQYF. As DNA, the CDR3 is TGCGCCAGCGTCGGCGGGAGTTCCAAAAACATTCAGTACTTC.